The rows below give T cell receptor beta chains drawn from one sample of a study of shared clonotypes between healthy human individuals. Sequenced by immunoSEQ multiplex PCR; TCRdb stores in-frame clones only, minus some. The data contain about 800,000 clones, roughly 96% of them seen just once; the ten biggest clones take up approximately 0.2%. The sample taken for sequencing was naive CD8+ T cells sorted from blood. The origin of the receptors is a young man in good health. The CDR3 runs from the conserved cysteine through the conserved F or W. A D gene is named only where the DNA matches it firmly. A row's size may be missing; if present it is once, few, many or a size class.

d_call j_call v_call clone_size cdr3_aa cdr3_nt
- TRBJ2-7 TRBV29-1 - CSVVGRYEQYF TGCAGCGTTGTCGGACGCTACGAGCAGTACTTC
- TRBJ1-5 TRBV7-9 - CASSLEGSDQPQHF TGTGCCAGCAGCTTAGAGGGTAGCGATCAGCCCCAGCATTTT
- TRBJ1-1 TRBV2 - CASSGTKGMNTEAFF TGTGCCAGCAGTGGGACCAAGGGGATGAACACTGAAGCTTTCTTT
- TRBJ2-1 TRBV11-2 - CASSLVGVREQFF TGTGCCAGCAGCTTAGTAGGGGTCCGTGAGCAGTTCTTC
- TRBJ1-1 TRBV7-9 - CASSLLENTEAFF TGTGCCAGCAGCTTACTGGAGAACACTGAAGCTTTCTTT
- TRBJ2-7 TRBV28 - CASRPGVPYEQYF TGTGCCAGCAGGCCGGGAGTTCCGTACGAGCAGTACTTC
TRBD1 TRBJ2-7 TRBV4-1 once CASSQEIRDRVHEQYF TGCGCCAGCAGCCAAGAAATTCGGGACAGGGTCCACGAGCAGTACTTC
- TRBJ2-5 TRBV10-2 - CASSAETQYF TGCGCCAGCAGTGCAGAGACCCAGTACTTC
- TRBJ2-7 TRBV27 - CASSLWDPRSDEQYF TGTGCCAGCAGTTTATGGGACCCCCGTAGCGACGAGCAGTACTTC
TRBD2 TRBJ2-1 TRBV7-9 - CASSPTGWAGVPNEQFF TGTGCCAGCAGCCCAACCGGCTGGGCGGGAGTACCCAATGAGCAGTTCTTC
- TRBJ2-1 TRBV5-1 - CASSLAVYNEQFF TGCGCCAGCAGCTTGGCAGTTTACAATGAGCAGTTCTTC
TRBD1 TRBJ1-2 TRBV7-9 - CASSPAGDSPYGYTF TGTGCCAGCAGCCCAGCTGGGGACAGCCCCTATGGCTACACCTTC
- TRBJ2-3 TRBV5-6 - CASSLLGRNTDTQYF TGTGCCAGCAGCTTGTTAGGACGGAACACAGATACGCAGTATTTT
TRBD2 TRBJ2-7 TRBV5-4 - CASSIGSIAGGTYEQYF TGTGCCAGCAGCATTGGGTCGATCGCGGGAGGAACCTACGAGCAGTACTTC
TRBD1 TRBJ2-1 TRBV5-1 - CASSLGQGLNEQFF TGCGCCAGCAGCTTGGGACAGGGGTTGAATGAGCAGTTCTTC
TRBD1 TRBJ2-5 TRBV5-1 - CASSPHDRGQETQYF TGCGCCAGCAGCCCACACGACAGGGGGCAAGAGACCCAGTACTTC
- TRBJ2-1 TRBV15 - CATSREGRGRFNEQFF TGTGCCACCAGCAGAGAAGGGAGGGGGCGGTTTAATGAGCAGTTCTTC
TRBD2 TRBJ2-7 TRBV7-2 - CASSPWGGYEQYF TGTGCCAGCAGCCCCTGGGGGGGCTACGAGCAGTACTTC
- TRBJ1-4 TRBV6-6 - CASSWGVSVTNEKLFF TGTGCCAGCAGTTGGGGGGTTTCGGTAACTAATGAAAAACTGTTTTTT
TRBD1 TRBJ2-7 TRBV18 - CASSTVDRATYEQYF TGTGCCAGCTCAACGGTTGACAGGGCCACCTACGAGCAGTACTTC
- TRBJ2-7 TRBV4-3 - CASSQKIRDTGIFTFSYEQYF TGCGCCAGCAGCCAAAAGATCCGGGACACAGGGATTTTTACCTTCTCCTACGAGCAGTACTTC
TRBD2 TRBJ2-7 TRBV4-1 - CASSQEGLAARLSYEQYF TGCGCCAGCAGCCAAGAAGGACTAGCCGCTCGCCTCTCCTACGAGCAGTACTTC
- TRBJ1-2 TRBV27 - CASSLRRKSPYGYTF TGTGCCAGCAGTCTCCGACGGAAAAGTCCTTATGGCTACACCTTC
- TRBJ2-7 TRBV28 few CASTEDYYEQYF TGTGCCAGCACTGAGGACTACTACGAGCAGTACTTC
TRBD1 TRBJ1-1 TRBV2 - CASSTGTGEGTEAFF TGTGCCAGCAGTACCGGGACAGGGGAGGGGACTGAAGCTTTCTTT
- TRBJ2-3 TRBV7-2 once CASSFPGTASTDTQYF TGTGCCAGCAGCTTCCCCGGGACGGCCAGCACAGATACGCAGTATTTT
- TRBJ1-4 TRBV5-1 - CASSLDAGALGNEKLFF TGCGCCAGCAGCTTGGACGCGGGGGCGTTAGGGAATGAAAAACTGTTTTTT
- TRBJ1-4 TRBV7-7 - CASRLRTLGERPTNEKLFF TGTGCTAGCAGATTAAGAACGTTGGGGGAGAGACCAACTAATGAAAAACTGTTTTTT
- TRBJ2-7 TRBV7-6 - CASSSKSYEQYF TGTGCCAGCAGCTCTAAGAGCTACGAGCAGTACTTC
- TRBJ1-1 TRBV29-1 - CSVYEGTEAFF TGCAGCGTGTACGAGGGCACTGAAGCTTTCTTT
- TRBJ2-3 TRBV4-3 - CASSQGPAGTDTQYF TGCGCCAGCAGCCAAGGGCCAGCCGGCACAGATACGCAGTATTTT
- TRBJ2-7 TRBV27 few CASSQIGDEQYF TGTGCCAGCAGTCAAATAGGTGACGAGCAGTACTTC
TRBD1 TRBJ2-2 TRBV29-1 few CSVEDLEGAGTGELFF TGCAGCGTTGAAGATCTAGAGGGGGCCGGAACCGGGGAGCTGTTTTTT
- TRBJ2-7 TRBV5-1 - CASSLEPDYEQYF TGCGCCAGCAGCTTGGAGCCGGACTACGAGCAGTACTTC
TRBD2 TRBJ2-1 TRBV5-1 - CASSMTSGRAVYNEQFF TGCGCCAGCAGTATGACTAGCGGGAGGGCAGTTTACAATGAGCAGTTCTTC
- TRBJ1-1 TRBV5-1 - CASSSDLTEAFF TGCGCCAGCAGCAGTGACCTCACTGAAGCTTTCTTT
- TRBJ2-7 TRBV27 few CASNRGGDAYEQYF TGTGCCAGCAATCGAGGGGGGGACGCCTACGAGCAGTACTTC
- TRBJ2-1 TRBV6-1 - CASSEARGTIRNEQFF TGTGCCAGCAGTGAAGCTAGGGGGACTATTCGCAATGAGCAGTTCTTC
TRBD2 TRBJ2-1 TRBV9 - CASTFGAGGYNEQFF TGTGCCAGCACCTTCGGAGCGGGAGGATACAATGAGCAGTTCTTC
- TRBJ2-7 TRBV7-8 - CASSPRLDRTYEQYF TGTGCCAGCAGCCCTCGTTTAGACAGGACCTACGAGCAGTACTTC
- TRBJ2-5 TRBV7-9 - CASSPPYTVGYQETQYF TGTGCCAGCAGCCCCCCATACACGGTGGGGTACCAAGAGACCCAGTACTTC
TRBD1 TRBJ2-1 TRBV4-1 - CASSQERDRVAYEQFF TGCGCCAGCAGCCAAGAACGGGACAGGGTAGCCTATGAGCAGTTCTTC
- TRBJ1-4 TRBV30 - CAWSFKSTNEKLFF TGTGCCTGGAGTTTTAAATCAACTAATGAAAAACTGTTTTTT
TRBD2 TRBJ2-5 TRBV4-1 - CASSQEWLAGETQYF TGCGCCAGCAGCCAAGAATGGCTAGCGGGAGAGACCCAGTACTTC
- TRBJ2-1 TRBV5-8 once CASSWTPANEQFF TGTGCCAGCAGCTGGACGCCCGCCAATGAGCAGTTCTTC
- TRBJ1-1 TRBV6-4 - CASSDSNRATEAFF TGTGCCAGCAGTGACTCGAACAGGGCAACTGAAGCTTTCTTT
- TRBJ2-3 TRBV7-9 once CASSNRTRYRDTQYF TGTGCCAGCAGCAACAGGACACGGTATCGCGATACGCAGTATTTT
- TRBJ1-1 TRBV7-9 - CASSSSGREAFF TGTGCCAGCAGCTCCTCTGGGCGGGAAGCTTTCTTT